This is a list of T cell receptor beta chains from one sample in a study of CD8+ T cells in alopecia areata. TCRdb's table, derived via immunoSEQ multiplex PCR, lists solely in-frame clones and lacks some. The table records over 150,000 clones, 53% of them present only once. The material was CD8+ T cells sorted from blood, obtained at week 24, from a patient treated with tofacitinib. These receptors all stem from a human donor with alopecia areata. CDR3s include the opening cysteine and the closing phenylalanine or tryptophan. D genes are given only for firm matches. Size is stated for part of the rows, as once, few or many counts, or as a class when the clone is expanded.

>.|TRBJ1-5|TRBV23-1|19|.
TGCGCCAGCAGTCCTTTCTCGGGGCACCAAGCGGGCGTAAATCAGCCCCAGCATTTT
CASSPFSGHQAGVNQPQHF
>TRBD1|TRBJ2-5|TRBV11-2|16|.
TGTGCCAGCAGCAACCTTCGACAGGGGTTGGGGGAGACCCAGTACTTC
CASSNLRQGLGETQYF
>.|TRBJ2-5|TRBV28|13|.
TGTGCCAGCACTCCCGCCTACCAAGAGACCCAGTACTTC
CASTPAYQETQYF
>.|TRBJ1-2|TRBV15|16|few
TGTGCCACCAGCAGCGGATCAGAGGGGAAGGGGTATGGCTACACCTTC
CATSSGSEGKGYGYTF
>.|TRBJ1-1|TRBV6-6|13|few
TGTGCCAGCAGTTATAGTTTTGACACTGAAGCTTTCTTT
CASSYSFDTEAFF
>.|TRBJ2-5|TRBV7-8|15|.
TGTGCCAGCACCACGCGGGCGTCCGCTAGAGAGACCCAGTACTTC
CASTTRASARETQYF
>.|TRBJ1-1|TRBV4-1|11|.
TGCGCCAGCAGCCCGGGAGATGAAGCTTTCTTT
CASSPGDEAFF
>.|TRBJ1-5|TRBV18|15|.
TGTGCCAGCTCACCCACCGGGGGCTCCAATCAGCCCCAGCATTTT
CASSPTGGSNQPQHF
>.|TRBJ2-7|TRBV12-5|14|once
TGTGCTAGTGGTTTGGGCCAGGGGCCCTACGAGCAGTACTTC
CASGLGQGPYEQYF
>.|TRBJ2-7|TRBV16|12|.
TGTGCCAGCAGTCGACTCGGCTACGAGCAGTACTTC
CASSRLGYEQYF
>.|TRBJ1-6|TRBV4-3|17|few
TGCGCCAGCAGCCAAGTAGCGCGAGCAGCTGGGGGTTCACCCCTCCACTTT
CASSQVARAAGGSPLHF
>TRBD2|TRBJ2-7|TRBV2|15|few
TGTGCCAGCCTTTTGGGACTAGCGGTGTACTACGAGCAGTACTTC
CASLLGLAVYYEQYF
>TRBD2|TRBJ2-1|TRBV2|15|.
TGTGCCAGCAGACCCACTAGCGGGGGGATCTATGAGCAGTTCTTC
CASRPTSGGIYEQFF
>.|TRBJ1-2|TRBV4-1|13|few
TGCGCCAGCAGCCAACCAGACATCTATGGCTACACCTTC
CASSQPDIYGYTF
>TRBD2|TRBJ2-7|TRBV28|15|.
TGTGCCAGCGGACCCGGGACTACCAGCTCCTACGAGCAGTACTTC
CASGPGTTSSYEQYF
>.|TRBJ1-1|TRBV27|15|few
TGTGCCAGCAGTTTCGCAGGGAACAAGAACACTGAAGCTTTCTTT
CASSFAGNKNTEAFF
>.|TRBJ1-5|TRBV7-7|13|.
TGTGCCAGCAGCTCGAGTTACAATCAGCCCCAGCATTTT
CASSSSYNQPQHF
>.|TRBJ1-5|TRBV7-3|13|.
TGTGCCAGCAGCCAGGACGGGAATCAGCCCCAGCATTTT
CASSQDGNQPQHF
>TRBD1|TRBJ2-1|TRBV5-6|14|.
TGTGCCAGCAGCTACGGGACAGGGGGAGCGGGGGAACTCTTC
CASSYGTGGAGELF
>TRBD1|TRBJ1-2|TRBV29-1|15|.
TGCAGCGTTGGGACAGGAGACCTCCTGTACTATGGCTACACCTTC
CSVGTGDLLYYGYTF
>TRBD1|TRBJ2-5|TRBV5-1|15|few
TGCGCCAGCAGCTTGGACTACAGGGGGAGAGAGACCCAGTACTTC
CASSLDYRGRETQYF
>.|TRBJ1-1|TRBV9|15|.
TGTGCCAGCAGCCCCAAAGCAGAGCTGAACACTGAAGCTTTCTTT
CASSPKAELNTEAFF
>.|TRBJ2-3|TRBV7-9|13|.
TGTGCCAGCACCCCCCCGAGCACAGATACGCAGTATTTT
CASTPPSTDTQYF
>.|TRBJ2-2|TRBV4-1|16|.
TGCGCCAGCAGCCGGGAAGCAGGGGAATACACCGGGGAGCTGTTTTTT
CASSREAGEYTGELFF
>.|TRBJ2-1|TRBV28|13|.
TGTGCCAGCAGTTTATTGGAGGCACGCGAGCAGTTCTTC
CASSLLEAREQFF
>.|TRBJ1-6|TRBV6-5|14|few
TGTGCCAGCAGCCCCGCTGAACTTAATTCACCCCTCCACTTT
CASSPAELNSPLHF
>.|TRBJ2-7|TRBV5-6|12|.
TGTGCCAGCAGCCCACAGGGCTACGAGCAGTACTTC
CASSPQGYEQYF
>.|TRBJ1-1|TRBV29-1|10|.
TGCAGCGTTGGACAGACTGAAGCTTTCTTT
CSVGQTEAFF
>TRBD2|TRBJ2-1|TRBV5-6|13|few
TGTGCCAGCAGCTTGCGGGGGGACGATGAGCAGTTCTTC
CASSLRGDDEQFF
>TRBD2|TRBJ2-1|TRBV30|14|once
TGTGCCTGGGGACTAGCGGGGCAATACAATGAGCAGTTCTTC
CAWGLAGQYNEQFF
>.|TRBJ1-5|TRBV7-8|12|.
TGTGCCAGCAGCTTCCAAAATCAGCCCCAGCATTTT
CASSFQNQPQHF
>TRBD1|TRBJ2-5|TRBV27|15|once
TGTGCCAGCCAAACAACAGGGGGCCCTGAGGAGACCCAGTACTTC
CASQTTGGPEETQYF
>.|TRBJ1-1|TRBV25-1|13|.
TGTGCCAGCAGTGATGGGGGTTACACTGAAGCTTTCTTT
CASSDGGYTEAFF
>.|TRBJ2-5|TRBV7-9|13|few
TGTGCCAGCAGCTTAGGCCGTCAAGAGACCCAGTACTTC
CASSLGRQETQYF
>.|TRBJ2-5|TRBV2|15|.
TGTGCCAGCAGTGCTTGGGCTACGTACCAAGAGACCCAGTACTTC
CASSAWATYQETQYF
>TRBD1|TRBJ1-1|TRBV19|13|.
TGTGCCAGTAGTCTGACAGGGGTCACTGAAGCTTTCTTT
CASSLTGVTEAFF
>TRBD1|TRBJ1-1|TRBV30|11|few
TGTGCCTGGATCTCAGGGGGCGCAGCTTTCTTT
CAWISGGAAFF
>.|TRBJ2-3|TRBV10-2|13|.
TGCGCCAGCAGTGACGTTAAGGCAGATACGCAGTATTTT
CASSDVKADTQYF
>.|TRBJ2-7|TRBV4-3|16|.
TGCGCCAGCAGCCAAGATCGGGACGGAGGGGACTACGAGCAGTACTTC
CASSQDRDGGDYEQYF
>TRBD1|TRBJ1-5|TRBV2|13|.
TGTGCCAGCGAGTGGACAGGCGGACAGCCCCAGCATTTT
CASEWTGGQPQHF
>.|TRBJ2-5|TRBV10-1|12|.
TGCGCCAGCAGTGAAGTGGACAGCCCCCAGTACTTC
CASSEVDSPQYF
>.|TRBJ2-7|TRBV30|14|.
TGTGCCTGGACCCACACATCCCCCTCCGATGAGCAGTACTTC
CAWTHTSPSDEQYF
>.|TRBJ2-7|TRBV19|15|few
TGTGCCACCTTCACCGGGCCCCGGGGCTCGTACGAGCAGTACTTC
CATFTGPRGSYEQYF
>.|TRBJ1-5|TRBV30|13|.
TGTGCCTGGAGTCTCGATGAAACTAAGCCCCAGCATTTT
CAWSLDETKPQHF
>TRBD1|TRBJ2-1|TRBV30|14|.
TGTGCCTGGAGGACAGGGGGCGCCTACAATGAGCAGTTCTTC
CAWRTGGAYNEQFF
>.|TRBJ2-1|TRBV6-4|16|.
TGTGCCAGCAGTGACTCAGCGGAAAGCTCCTACAATGAGCAGTTCTTC
CASSDSAESSYNEQFF
>.|TRBJ2-7|TRBV27|14|.
TGTGCCAGCAGCCCCGTCGGGCCCCATTACGAGCAGTACTTC
CASSPVGPHYEQYF
>TRBD1|TRBJ1-5|TRBV9|15|.
TGTGCCAGCAGCTCCGGACAGGGCAAGAATCAGCCCCAGCATTTT
CASSSGQGKNQPQHF
>.|TRBJ2-1|TRBV11-2|15|few
TGTGCCAGCAGCTTATTGGGCGGGGAGTACAATGAGCAGTTCTTC
CASSLLGGEYNEQFF
>.|TRBJ2-3|TRBV7-8|16|.
TGTGCCAGCAGCTTAGTCGTGAGGGTTAGCACAGATACGCAGTATTTT
CASSLVVRVSTDTQYF
>.|TRBJ1-1|TRBV15|13|once
TGTGCCACCAGCAGCACAGGAAACACTGAAGCTTTCTTT
CATSSTGNTEAFF